This T cell receptor (beta chain) was captured in a study of T cells in Graves' hyperthyroidism and ophthalmopathy. Disease duration was under 3 months in the ophthalmopathy patients, who also had a Clinical Activity Score of at least 3 and a NOSPECS grade of at least 4. Clinical symptoms, serum thyroxine and TRAb, thyroid ultrasound and orbital computed tomography were used for the diagnoses. CDR1 and CDR2 (germline): SGDLS, YYNGEE. This CDR3 has 14 residues. Trimming cost V 3 bases and J 8 bases; bases outside gene matches: 7. RNA transcripts yielded amplified TCR beta CDR3 regions. HTBI primers were the set used in a first-round RT-PCR of the TCR CDR3. TCRdb independently ran MiXCR on the multiplex PCR reads; one entry per CDR3 protein. The sample consists of around 690,000 distinct CDR3 sequences, more than 20% of them appearing once. This clonotype was counted a few times. Its cognate antigen is unknown.

Findings of the study overall: In blood, most of the thyroid clonotypes expanded above 0.001 were also present. The model anticipated ophthalmopathy a median approximately 6.6 months pre-onset.

This sequence was found in a man in his thirties or forties with Graves' ophthalmopathy. The V and J genes are TRBV9 and TRBJ2-1, with 8 bases aligning to TRBD1. The specimen was blood. Here the CDR3 DNA reads TGTGCCAGCAGCGAAGGACAGGGAAGGGATGAGCAGTTCTTC. It yields the protein CASSEGQGRDEQFF.